Included here is one T cell receptor beta chain sequence, with context. Its antigen is as yet unknown. The sample comes from a study of chemoradiotherapy in HPV16-positive cancers. Study information: Candidate HPV-specific T-cell clones and common TCR motifs came from functional assays in a couple of HPV16-positive patients.

Study-wide findings and caveats: Non-HPV-specific T cells did not expand in tumors during treatment, whereas candidate HPV-specific clones and E7-related motifs did. In HPV16-positive patients, HPV-responsive T-cell expansion tracked better recurrence-free survival. Functional assays defining HPV-specific T cells used only two HPV16-positive patients.

CDR3 length: 16 amino acids. CDR1 SEHNR and CDR2 FQNEAQ come from the germline V gene (reference sequence). With V trimmed by 1 base and J by 7 bases, 9 bases remained unmatched. Here immunoSEQ multiplex PCR was the method, and the copy in TCRdb shows in-frame clones only, minus some. The sample contains about 68,000 clones, about nine tenths of which appear only once. The source material was blood, sampled from a patient who underwent chemoradiotherapy. The chain has TRBV7-9 and TRBJ2-7; 11 bases align to TRBD1. The clonotype originates from a human donor with HPV-associated anogenital cancer. For the CDR3, the DNA is TGTGCCAGCAGCTTAGTAGCTGGGACAGGGGGTGGTGAGCAGTACTTC. Translation: CASSLVAGTGGGEQYF.